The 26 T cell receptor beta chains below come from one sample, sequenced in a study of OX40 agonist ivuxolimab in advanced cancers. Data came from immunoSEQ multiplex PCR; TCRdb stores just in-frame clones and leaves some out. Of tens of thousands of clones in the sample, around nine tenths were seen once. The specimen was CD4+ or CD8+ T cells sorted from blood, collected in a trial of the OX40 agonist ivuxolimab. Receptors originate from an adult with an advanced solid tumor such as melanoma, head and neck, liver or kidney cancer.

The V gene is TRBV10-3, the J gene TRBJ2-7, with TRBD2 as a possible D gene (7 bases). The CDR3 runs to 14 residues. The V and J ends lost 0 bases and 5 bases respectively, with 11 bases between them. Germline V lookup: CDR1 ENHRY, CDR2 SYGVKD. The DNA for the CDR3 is TGTGCCATCAGTGAGTCACGGGGGGCGCACGAGCAGTACTTC. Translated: CAISESRGAHEQYF.

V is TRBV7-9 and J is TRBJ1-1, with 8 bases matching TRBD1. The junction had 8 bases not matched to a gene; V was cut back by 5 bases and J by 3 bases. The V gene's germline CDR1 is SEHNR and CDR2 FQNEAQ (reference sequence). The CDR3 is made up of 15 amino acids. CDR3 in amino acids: CASSPGQGGDTEAFF. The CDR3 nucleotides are TGTGCCAGCAGCCCCGGACAGGGTGGTGACACTGAAGCTTTCTTT.

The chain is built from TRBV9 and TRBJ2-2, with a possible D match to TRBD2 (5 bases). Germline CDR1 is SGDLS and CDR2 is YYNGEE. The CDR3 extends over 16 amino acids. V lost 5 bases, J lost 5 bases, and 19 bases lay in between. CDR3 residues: CASRRGSHGLTGELFF. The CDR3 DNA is TGTGCCAGCAGGAGAGGGTCTCACGGCTTAACCGGGGAGCTGTTTTTT.

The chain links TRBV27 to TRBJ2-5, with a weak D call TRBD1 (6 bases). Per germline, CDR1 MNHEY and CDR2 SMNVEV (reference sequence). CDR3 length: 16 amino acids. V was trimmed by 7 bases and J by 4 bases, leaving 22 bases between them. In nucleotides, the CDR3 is TGTGCCAGCATTAGGGGGTGGCGGACAGCTCTAGAGACCCAGTACTTC. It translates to CASIRGWRTALETQYF.

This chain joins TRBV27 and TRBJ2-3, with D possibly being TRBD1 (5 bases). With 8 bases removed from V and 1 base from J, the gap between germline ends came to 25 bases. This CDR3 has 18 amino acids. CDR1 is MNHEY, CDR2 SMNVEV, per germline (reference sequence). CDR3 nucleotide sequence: TGTGCCAGCGCGAACCTCGACAGCCATCGTTATCGCACAGATACGCAGTATTTT. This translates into CASANLDSHRYRTDTQYF.

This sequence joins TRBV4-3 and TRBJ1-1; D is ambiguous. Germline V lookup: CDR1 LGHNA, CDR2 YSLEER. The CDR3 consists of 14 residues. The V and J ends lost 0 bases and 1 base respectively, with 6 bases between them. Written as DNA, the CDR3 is TGCGCCAGCAGCCAAGATCCGAGGAACACTGAAGCTTTCTTT. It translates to CASSQDPRNTEAFF.

The CDR3 DNA reads TGTGCCAGCAGTCCTGGAGCGGGGGGGTTAGGCTCCTACAATGAGCAGTTCTTC. This gives the protein CASSPGAGGLGSYNEQFF. V is TRBV28 and J is TRBJ2-1, with 10 nucleotides matching TRBD2. The germline V gene has CDR1 MDHEN and CDR2 SYDVKM. CDR3 size: 18 residues. V shed 5 bases and J 0 bases; nucleotides not matched to a gene: 10. The entire variable domain, with the rest obtained from reference TRBV28 and TRBJ2-1, is as follows: DVKVTQSSRYLVKRTGEKVFLECVQDMDHENMFWYRQDPGLGLRLIYFSYDVKMKEKGDIPEGYSVSREKKERFSLILESASTNQTSMYLCASSPGAGGLGSYNEQFFGPGTRLTVL.

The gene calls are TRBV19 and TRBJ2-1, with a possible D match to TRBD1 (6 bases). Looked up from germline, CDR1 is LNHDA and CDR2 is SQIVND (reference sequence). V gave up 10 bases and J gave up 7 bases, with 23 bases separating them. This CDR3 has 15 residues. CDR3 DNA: TGTGCCACCAAACCAACTACAGGGCTTCGGAATGAGCAGTTCTTC. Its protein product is CATKPTTGLRNEQFF.

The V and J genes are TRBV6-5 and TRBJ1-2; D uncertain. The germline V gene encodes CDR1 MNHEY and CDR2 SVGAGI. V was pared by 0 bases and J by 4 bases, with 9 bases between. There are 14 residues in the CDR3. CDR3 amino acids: CASSYSESVYGYTF. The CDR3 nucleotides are TGTGCCAGCAGTTACTCTGAGTCAGTCTATGGCTACACCTTC.

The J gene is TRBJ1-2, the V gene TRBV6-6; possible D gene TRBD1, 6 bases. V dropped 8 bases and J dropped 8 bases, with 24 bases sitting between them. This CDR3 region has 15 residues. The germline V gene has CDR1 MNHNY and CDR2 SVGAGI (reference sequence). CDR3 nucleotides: TGTGCCAGCGCCAACGTTGGGGTGGCAGGGGTAGGCTACACCTTC. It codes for CASANVGVAGVGYTF.

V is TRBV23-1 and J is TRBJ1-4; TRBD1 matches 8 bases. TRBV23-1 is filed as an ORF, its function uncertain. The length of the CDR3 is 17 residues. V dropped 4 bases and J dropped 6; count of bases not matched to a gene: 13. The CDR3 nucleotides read TGCGCCAGCAGTCGCCACCCGGACAGGGTGGGGGATGAAAAACTGTTTTTT. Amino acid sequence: CASSRHPDRVGDEKLFF.

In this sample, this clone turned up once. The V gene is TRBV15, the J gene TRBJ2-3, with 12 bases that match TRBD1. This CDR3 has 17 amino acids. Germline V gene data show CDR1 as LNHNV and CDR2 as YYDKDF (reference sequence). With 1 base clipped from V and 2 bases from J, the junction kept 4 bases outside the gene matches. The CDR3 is CATSRGGQGALTDTQYF. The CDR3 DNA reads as TGTGCCACCAGCAGAGGGGGACAGGGGGCCCTCACAGATACGCAGTATTTT.

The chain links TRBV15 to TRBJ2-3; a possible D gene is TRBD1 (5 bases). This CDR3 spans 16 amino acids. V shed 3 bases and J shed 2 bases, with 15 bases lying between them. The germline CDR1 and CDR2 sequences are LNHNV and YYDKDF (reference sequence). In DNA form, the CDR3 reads TGTGCCACCAGCAGCATGGGCAGGGCTGCCACAGATACGCAGTATTTT. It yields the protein CATSSMGRAATDTQYF. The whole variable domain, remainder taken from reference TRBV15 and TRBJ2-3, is DAMVIQNPRYQVTQFGKPVTLSCSQTLNHNVMYWYQQKSSQAPKLLFHYYDKDFNNEADTPDNFQSRRPNTSFCFLDIRSPGLGDTAMYLCATSSMGRAATDTQYFGPGTRLTVL.

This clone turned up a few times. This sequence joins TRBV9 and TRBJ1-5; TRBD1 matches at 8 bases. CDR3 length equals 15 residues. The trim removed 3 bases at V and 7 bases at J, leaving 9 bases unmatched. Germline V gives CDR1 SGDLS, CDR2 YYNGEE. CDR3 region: CASSAQGQENQPQHF. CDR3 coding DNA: TGTGCCAGCAGCGCACAGGGACAGGAGAACCAGCCCCAGCATTTT. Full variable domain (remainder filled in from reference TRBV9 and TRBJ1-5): DSGVTQTPKHLITATGQRVTLRCSPRSGDLSVYWYQQSLDQGLQFLIQYYNGEERAKGNILERFSAQQFPDLHSELNLSSLELGDSALYFCASSAQGQENQPQHFGDGTRLSIL.

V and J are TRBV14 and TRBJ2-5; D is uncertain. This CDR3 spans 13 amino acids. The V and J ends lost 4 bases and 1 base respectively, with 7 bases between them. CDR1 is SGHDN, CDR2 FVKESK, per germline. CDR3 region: CASSLWTQETQYF. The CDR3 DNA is TGTGCCAGCAGCCTTTGGACCCAAGAGACCCAGTACTTC.

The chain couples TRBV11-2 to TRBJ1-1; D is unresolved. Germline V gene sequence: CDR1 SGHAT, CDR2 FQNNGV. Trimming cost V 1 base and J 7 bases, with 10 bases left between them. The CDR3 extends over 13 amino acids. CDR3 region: CASSLVRTNEAFF. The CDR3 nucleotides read TGTGCCAGCAGCTTAGTTAGGACGAATGAAGCTTTCTTT.

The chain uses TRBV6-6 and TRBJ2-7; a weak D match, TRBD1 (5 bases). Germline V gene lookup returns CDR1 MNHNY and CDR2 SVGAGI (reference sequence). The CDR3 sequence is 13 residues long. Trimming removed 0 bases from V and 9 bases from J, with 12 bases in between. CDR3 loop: CASSYSKGRGQYF. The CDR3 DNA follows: TGTGCCAGCAGTTACTCGAAGGGGCGCGGGCAGTACTTC.

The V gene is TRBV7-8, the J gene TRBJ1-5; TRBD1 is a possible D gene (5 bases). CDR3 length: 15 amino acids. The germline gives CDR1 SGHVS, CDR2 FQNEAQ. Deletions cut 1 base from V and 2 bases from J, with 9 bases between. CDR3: CASSLGGSRNQPQHF. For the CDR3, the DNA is TGTGCCAGCAGCTTAGGGGGCAGTCGCAATCAGCCCCAGCATTTT. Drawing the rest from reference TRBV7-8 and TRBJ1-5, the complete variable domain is GAGVSQSPRYKVAKRGQDVALRCDPISGHVSLFWYQQALGQGPEFLTYFQNEAQLDKSGLPSDRFFAERPEGSVSTLKIQRTQQEDSAVYLCASSLGGSRNQPQHFGDGTRLSIL.

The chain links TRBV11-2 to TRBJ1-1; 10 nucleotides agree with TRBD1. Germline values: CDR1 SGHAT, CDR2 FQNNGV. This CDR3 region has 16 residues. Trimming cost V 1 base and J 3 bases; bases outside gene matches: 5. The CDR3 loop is CASSLGPGTGDTEAFF. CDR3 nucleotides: TGTGCCAGCAGCTTAGGGCCGGGGACAGGGGACACTGAAGCTTTCTTT.

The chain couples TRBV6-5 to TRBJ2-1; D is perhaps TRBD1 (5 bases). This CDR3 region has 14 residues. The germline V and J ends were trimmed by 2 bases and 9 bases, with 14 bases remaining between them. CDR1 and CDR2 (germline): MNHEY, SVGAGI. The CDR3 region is CASSYRGTGAEQFF. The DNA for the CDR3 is TGTGCCAGCAGTTACAGGGGTACCGGAGCTGAGCAGTTCTTC.

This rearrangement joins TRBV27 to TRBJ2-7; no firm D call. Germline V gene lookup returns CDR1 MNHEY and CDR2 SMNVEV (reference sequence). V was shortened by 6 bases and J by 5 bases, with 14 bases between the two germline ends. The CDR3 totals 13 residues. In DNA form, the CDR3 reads TGTGCCAGCAGACCCCTAGACCCCAACGAGCAGTACTTC. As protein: CASRPLDPNEQYF.

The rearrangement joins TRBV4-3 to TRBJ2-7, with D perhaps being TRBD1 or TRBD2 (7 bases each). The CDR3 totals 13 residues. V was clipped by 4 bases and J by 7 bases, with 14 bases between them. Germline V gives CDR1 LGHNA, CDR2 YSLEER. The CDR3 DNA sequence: TGCGCCAGCAGCCGGGAGGGGGCGGGTGAGCAGTACTTC. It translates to CASSREGAGEQYF.

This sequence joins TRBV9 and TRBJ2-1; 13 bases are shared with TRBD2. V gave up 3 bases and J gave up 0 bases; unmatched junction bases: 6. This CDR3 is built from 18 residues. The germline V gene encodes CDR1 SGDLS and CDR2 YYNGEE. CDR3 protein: CASSGFRTSGGSYNEQFF. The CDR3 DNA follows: TGTGCCAGCAGCGGGTTCCGGACTAGCGGGGGCTCCTACAATGAGCAGTTCTTC.

CDR3 nucleotides: TGCAGCGTTGAATTCGTTCGGCCCAATGAGCAGTTCTTC. Translating gives CSVEFVRPNEQFF. The rearrangement uses TRBV29-1 and TRBJ2-1; D remains unclear. The CDR3 is 13 amino acids. Trimming shortened V by 2 bases and J by 6 bases, and 11 bases separated the two germline ends. Germline V lookup: CDR1 SQVTM, CDR2 ANQGSEA.

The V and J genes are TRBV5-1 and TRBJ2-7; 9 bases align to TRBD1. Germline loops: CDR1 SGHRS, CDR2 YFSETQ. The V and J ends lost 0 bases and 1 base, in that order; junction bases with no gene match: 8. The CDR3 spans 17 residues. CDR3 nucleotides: TGCGCCAGCAGCTTGGATATCGGGACAGGGTGGTCCTACGAGCAGTACTTC. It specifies CASSLDIGTGWSYEQYF.

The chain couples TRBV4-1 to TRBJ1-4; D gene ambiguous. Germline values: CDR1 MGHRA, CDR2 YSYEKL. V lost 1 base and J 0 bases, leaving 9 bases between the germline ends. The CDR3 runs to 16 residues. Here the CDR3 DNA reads TGCGCCAGCAGCCAAGTCGGGCCTCCAACTAATGAAAAACTGTTTTTT. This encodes CASSQVGPPTNEKLFF.